This T cell receptor beta chain comes out of a study of blood T cell repertoires in COVID-19. Across the whole study: T cells, B-cell-depleted T cells, or PBMCs supplied cDNA or gDNA.

Germline CDR1 and CDR2: SEHNR and FQNEAQ (reference sequence). Trimming cost V 4 bases and J 2 bases, with 3 bases left between them. This CDR3 has 12 amino acids. As originally analysed: Estimation of nucleated cell counts was performed using reference gene primer amplification. The data were produced by immunoSEQ multiplex PCR, yet TCRdb's version contains in-frame clones alone and is incomplete. V and J calls and clone size are those listed in that table; D and trimming were worked out from the DNA. The repertoire has under 450,000 clones, about 88% of them found once; the top ten carry roughly 1.6%. Seattle-derived patients entered the study during active infection and were followed longitudinally.

The sequence came from a woman in her thirties or forties with COVID-19, enrolled during active disease. Sequencing was carried out using peripheral blood. This rearrangement joins TRBV7-9 to TRBJ1-3; D uncertain. The CDR3: CASSSAGNTIYF. In nucleotides, the CDR3 is TGTGCCAGCAGCTCCGCTGGAAACACCATATATTTT.